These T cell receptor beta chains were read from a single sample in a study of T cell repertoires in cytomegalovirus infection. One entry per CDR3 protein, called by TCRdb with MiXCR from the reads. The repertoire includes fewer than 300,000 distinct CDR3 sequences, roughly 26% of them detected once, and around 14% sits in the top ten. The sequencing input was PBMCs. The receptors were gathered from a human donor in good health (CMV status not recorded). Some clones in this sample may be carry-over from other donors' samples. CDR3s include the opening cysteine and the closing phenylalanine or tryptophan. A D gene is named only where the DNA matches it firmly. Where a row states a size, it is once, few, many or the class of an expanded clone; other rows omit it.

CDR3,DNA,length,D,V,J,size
CATSRTGPGTEAFF,TGTGCCACCAGCAGGACGGGGCCTGGCACTGAAGCTTTCTTT,14,-,TRBV15,TRBJ1-1,few
CSAGPSSYNEQFF,TGCAGTGCTGGGCCTAGCTCCTACAATGAGCAGTTCTTC,13,-,TRBV20-1,TRBJ2-1,few
CASSLGRASQETQYF,TGTGCTAGCAGCTTAGGCAGGGCGAGCCAAGAGACCCAGTACTTC,15,-,TRBV7-7,TRBJ2-5,-
CASSPKRTGQETQYF,TGTGCCAGCTCACCAAAGCGGACAGGGCAAGAGACCCAGTACTTC,15,TRBD1,TRBV18,TRBJ2-5,-
CSARTGGDFYEQYF,TGCAGTGCTAGAACAGGGGGAGATTTCTACGAGCAGTACTTC,14,TRBD1,TRBV20-1,TRBJ2-7,-
CASSPRQGPASYEQYF,TGTGCCAGCAGCCCTCGACAGGGCCCCGCCTCCTACGAGCAGTACTTC,16,TRBD1,TRBV7-2,TRBJ2-7,many
CSVGPPTYEQYF,TGCAGTGTCGGCCCACCGACCTACGAGCAGTACTTC,12,-,TRBV29-1,TRBJ2-7,few
CASTGRAFYEQYF,TGTGCCAGCACGGGGAGGGCATTCTACGAGCAGTACTTC,13,TRBD2,TRBV7-2,TRBJ2-7,few
CASSPDPGGTEAFF,TGCGCCAGCAGCCCGGATCCGGGTGGCACTGAAGCTTTCTTT,14,-,TRBV5-1,TRBJ1-1,-
CASSYISSGTEAFF,TGTGCCAGCAGCTATATTAGCAGTGGCACTGAAGCTTTCTTT,14,-,TRBV7-2,TRBJ1-1,many
CASSYRTSSYNEQFF,TGTGCCAGCAGTTACAGGACCAGCTCCTACAATGAGCAGTTCTTC,15,-,TRBV12-3/TRBV12-4,TRBJ2-1,-
CASSSEPGRGYTF,TGCGCCAGCAGTTCGGAACCCGGGCGAGGCTACACCTTC,13,-,TRBV5-1,TRBJ1-2,few
CASTQGAGSSYEQYF,TGTGCCAGCACTCAGGGGGCCGGGAGCTCCTACGAGCAGTACTTC,15,TRBD1,TRBV7-2,TRBJ2-7,many
CANNDLTGFGEAFF,TGTGCCAACAACGACCTAACAGGGTTCGGTGAAGCTTTCTTT,14,-,TRBV11-1,TRBJ1-1,-
CASSQGLAGTYEQYF,TGCGCCAGCAGCCAGGGACTAGCGGGGACCTACGAGCAGTACTTC,15,TRBD2,TRBV5-1,TRBJ2-7,many
CASSSKDRGLAGYTF,TGTGCCAGCAGTTCAAAGGACAGGGGGCTCGCTGGCTACACCTTC,15,TRBD1,TRBV28,TRBJ1-2,-
CASRRQGGFYGYTF,TGTGCCAGCAGAAGACAGGGGGGTTTCTATGGCTACACCTTC,14,TRBD1,TRBV28,TRBJ1-2,-
CASSLVQGGSYEQYF,TGTGCCAGCAGTTTAGTCCAAGGGGGCTCCTACGAGCAGTACTTC,15,-,TRBV28,TRBJ2-7,-